The TCR beta chain described here comes from a study of blood T cell repertoires in COVID-19 (dated by TCRdb to about 2020). Study-wide context: Collaborator samples came from the United States, Italy and Spain and covered acute and convalescent phases of COVID-19. The material from the prospective study consisted of cDNA or gDNA derived from T cells, B-cell-depleted T cells, or PBMCs. Subjects who had been exposed to COVID-19, were actively infected with it, or had recovered from it provided the deeply sampled blood TCRbeta repertoires that made up the dataset. The repertoires were released in a freely available public database intended as a resource for research on the immune response to SARS-CoV-2. Samples came from the ongoing ImmuneRACE study (first 160 participants) plus 1,254 subjects from 6 global collaborators. Sample metadata almost always included a de-identified subject ID, COVID-19 status, age in years and sex. HLA class I and class II types, where available, came from metadata supplied by the sample provider rather than from assay-based typing. Results and caveats for the whole study, not just this receptor: Clinical and demographic metadata were provided uncurated, with the amount varying by source and participant.

In the prospective study, participants were about 18 to 90 years old, resided in about two dozen geographic areas of the United States, and were enrolled through a virtual design. In the prospective study, participants were assigned to cohorts based on the clinical history participants reported in a screening survey and a study questionnaire. In the prospective study, mobile phlebotomists collected whole blood, serum and a nasopharyngeal or oropharyngeal swab from each participant. Prospective study participants could optionally give additional blood draws and questionnaires over an approximately two-month period. Prospective study blood samples were shipped either frozen or at room temperature before DNA extraction. As for this clone: Its target antigen remains unknown. Base qualities are not recorded, but no much larger clone differs from it by a single base.

TCRbeta CDR3 regions were amplified from genomic DNA using the immunoSEQ Assay, a bias-controlled multiplex PCR. The study's own analysis went as follows. Within the assay, amplification of reference gene primers was used to estimate how many nucleated cells each sample contained. To quantify the absolute abundance of each unique TCRbeta CDR3 rearrangement, sequence reads were collapsed and filtered. Productive Simpson clonality was computed per sample as the square root of Simpson's diversity index over productive rearrangements. Drawn from immuneACCESS, this table holds only the in-frame rearrangements with V and J called that TCRdb kept. Clones are partly lost; checked studies trace under half to an unresolved V gene and leave the rest unexplained. The V and J calls and clone size are taken from that table; D and trimming were inferred from the DNA. A total of roughly 420,000 clones appear in this sample, 88% of them only once. The ten largest clones capture around 0.91% of the sample.

The CDR3 numbers 15 residues from cysteine through phenylalanine. Only CDR3 DNA remains: 45 bases, in frame from the first base. Clipping removes 7 bases from V and 2 bases from J, with 11 as the unmatched junction base count. CDR1 and CDR2, looked up from the germline V gene, are SGHRS and YFSETQ. Material: PBMCs or T cells enriched from blood (not recorded which). This TCR came from a woman aged 30 to 39 with acute COVID-19. The chain joins TRBV5-1 to TRBJ1-2; 7 junctional bases match TRBD1. The DNA reads TGCGCCAGCGGACACGCGCAGGGGGGAAACTATGGCTACACCTTC. This is translated as CASGHAQGGNYGYTF.